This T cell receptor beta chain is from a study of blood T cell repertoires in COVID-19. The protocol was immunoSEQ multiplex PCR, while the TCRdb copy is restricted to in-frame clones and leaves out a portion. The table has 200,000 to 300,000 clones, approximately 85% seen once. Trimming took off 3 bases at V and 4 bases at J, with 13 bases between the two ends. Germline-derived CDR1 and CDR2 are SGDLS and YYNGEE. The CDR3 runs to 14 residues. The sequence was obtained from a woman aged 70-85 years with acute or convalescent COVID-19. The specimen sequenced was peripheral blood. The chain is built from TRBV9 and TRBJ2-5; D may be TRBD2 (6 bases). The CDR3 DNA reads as TGTGCCAGCAGCGCGTCAGAGGGAGGAGAGACCCAGTACTTC. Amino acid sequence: CASSASEGGETQYF.